The TCR beta chain described here comes from a study of blood T cell repertoires in COVID-19. Study as a whole: The United States, Italy and Spain provided the acute and convalescent COVID-19 samples. From T cells, B-cell-depleted T cells, or PBMCs came the material, which was cDNA or gDNA.

Here immunoSEQ multiplex PCR was the method, and the copy in TCRdb shows in-frame clones only, minus some. The table includes around 230,000 clones, roughly 90% detected once. This clone was picked up a small number of times. The clonotype comes from a man aged 30 to 45 who had recovered from COVID-19. The sequenced sample was peripheral blood.

The CDR3 reads CASSYSRDKINSPLHF. CDR3 sequence (DNA): TGTGCCAGCAGTTACTCCCGGGACAAGATTAATTCACCCCTCCACTTT. The genes are TRBV6-5 and TRBJ1-6, with D possibly TRBD1 on 6 matching bases. The CDR3 sequence is 16 residues long. Germline CDR1 is MNHEY and CDR2 is SVGAGI. Trimming stripped 0 bases from V and 6 bases from J, with 12 bases between.